Listed below are T cell receptor beta chains from one sample, sequenced in a study of blood T cell repertoires in COVID-19. Libraries were prepared by immunoSEQ multiplex PCR; TCRdb keeps only in-frame clonotypes and omits some of them. In the table there are under 300,000 clones, 70% to 90% of which are singletons. The specimen sequenced was PBMCs or T cells enriched from blood (not recorded which). The receptors come from a woman between 50 and 59 years old who had been exposed to COVID-19. Both conserved end residues are part of each CDR3.

j_gene | v_gene | CDR3aa
TRBJ2-5 | TRBV28 | CASSFSTSGGETQYF
TRBJ2-5 | TRBV19 | CASSIAGTSGETQYF
TRBJ2-2 | TRBV12-3/TRBV12-4 | CASSSGVGELFF
TRBJ1-2 | TRBV18 | CASSPNRVNYGYTF
TRBJ1-2 | TRBV19 | CASSPLTGINGYTF
TRBJ1-2 | TRBV19 | CASSKTGVDGYTF
TRBJ2-1 | TRBV19 | CASSKATGYNEQFF
TRBJ1-6 | TRBV30 | CAWRNDRDNSPLHF
TRBJ2-1 | TRBV10-3 | CATTSTLGQRSSYNEQFF
TRBJ1-3 | TRBV16 | CASSKPAGGLPGNTIYF
TRBJ1-3 | TRBV19 | CASSAGRILSGNTIYF
TRBJ1-4 | TRBV7-8 | CASSLGPLGANEKLFF
TRBJ2-2 | TRBV9 | CASSQGQVGELFF
TRBJ1-2 | TRBV6-5 | CASSPRARYGYTF
TRBJ2-1 | TRBV9 | CASSVVKGGSPSNEQFF
TRBJ1-1 | TRBV4-2 | CASSREGDTEAFF
TRBJ2-3 | TRBV11-2 | CASSSIVSDTQYF
TRBJ2-1 | TRBV7-2 | CASSLLGAHNEQFF
TRBJ1-2 | TRBV4-3 | CASSQALDTYYGYTF
TRBJ2-5 | TRBV6-2/TRBV6-3 | CASSYSSGLAGKETQYF
TRBJ2-7 | TRBV28 | CASSFPHLASRRGYEQYF
TRBJ2-2 | TRBV12-3/TRBV12-4 | CASSWAVPGELFF
TRBJ1-4 | TRBV18 | CASSPLHATNEKLFF
TRBJ1-4 | TRBV23-1 | CASSHVGWCYGEDEKLFF
TRBJ2-3 | TRBV28 | CASLFKDTQYF
TRBJ1-5 | TRBV18 | CASSPSIEPNQPQHF
TRBJ1-5 | TRBV19 | CASSPGSAYSYSNQPQHF
TRBJ1-4 | TRBV4-1 | CASSQAKASGEKLFF
TRBJ1-2 | TRBV20-1 | CSVIRGIGYTF
TRBJ1-3 | TRBV27 | CASSFNSGNTIYF
TRBJ1-1 | TRBV18 | CASSPTGKDTEAFF
TRBJ2-7 | TRBV18 | CASSPLARGSSYEQYF
TRBJ1-1 | TRBV7-9 | CASSSLVGNTEAFF
TRBJ2-5 | TRBV28 | CASSPTPLGDWRRETQYF
TRBJ2-1 | TRBV4-2 | CASSQDIAGGPNEQFF
TRBJ1-6 | TRBV6-1 | CASSELRGDNSPLHF
TRBJ1-1 | TRBV7-9 | CASSSGQLSEAFF
TRBJ1-4 | TRBV27 | CASSTTGLREKLFF